This T cell receptor beta chain was identified in a study of cytomegalovirus exposure and HLA in healthy donors. Study-wide results and caveats: As immune exposure information, only CMV serostatus was available. Indistinguishable V segments, including TRBV6-2 and TRBV6-3, were excluded.

This clone came up a few times. Antigen specificity is unknown. Germline V gene sequence: CDR1 SGHAT, CDR2 FQNNGV. With V trimmed by 4 bases and J by 6 bases, 10 bases remained unmatched. CDR3 length: 16 amino acids. Researchers ran the PCR with 60 Vbeta and 13 Jbeta primers. The method was immunoSEQ multiplex PCR; TCRdb's version includes in-frame clones alone and lacks a portion of them. Of around 100,000 clones in the sample, around two thirds are singletons; the top ten hold over 2.5%. Everyone who donated was a healthy bone marrow donor. The chain links TRBV11-2 to TRBJ2-7; 12 bases match TRBD1. The receptor's source is a man aged 50-60 years in good health and CMV-seropositive. Specimen: PBMCs. CDR3 amino acids: CASSSPPGQGAFEQYF. In DNA form, the CDR3 reads TGTGCCAGCAGCTCCCCACCGGGACAGGGGGCATTCGAGCAGTACTTC.